The 24 T cell receptor beta chains in this list originate from one sample, sequenced in a study of control samples from healthy donors and cancer patients. The protocol was immunoSEQ multiplex PCR, while the TCRdb copy is restricted to in-frame clones and leaves out a portion. The sample carries some 130,000 clones, around 92% recorded once. The specimen was blood. The receptors were gathered from a woman between 45 and 60 years old in good health.

The V and J genes are TRBV19 and TRBJ1-2; unclear D gene. V was cut by 4 bases and J by 4 bases, with 16 bases left in between. The CDR3 has 15 amino acids. The V gene's germline CDR1 is LNHDA and CDR2 SQIVND (reference sequence). This CDR3 is CASSNTAGMGYGYTF. The DNA of the CDR3 is TGTGCCAGTAGTAACACTGCCGGGATGGGCTATGGCTACACCTTC.

The V and J genes are TRBV25-1 and TRBJ2-4; D is perhaps TRBD2 (6 bases). Germline lookup yields CDR1 MGHDK and CDR2 SYGVNS. There are 13 residues in the CDR3. The ends were cut back, 6 bases at V and 5 bases at J, with 11 bases in the middle. CDR3 residues: CASRTGDQNIQYF. In DNA, the CDR3 is TGTGCCAGCAGGACGGGGGACCAAAACATTCAGTACTTC.

This rearrangement joins TRBV5-1 to TRBJ2-3; no definite D call. Trimming pared 4 bases from V and 1 base from J, leaving 10 bases between. This CDR3 has 14 amino acids. Germline CDR1 reads SGHRS; CDR2 reads YFSETQ. The CDR3 reads CASSTRPGTDTQYF. The CDR3 DNA reads as TGCGCCAGCAGCACCCGACCGGGCACAGATACGCAGTATTTT.

The chain links TRBV3-1 (or the pseudogene TRBV3-2) to TRBJ1-5; D gene unclear. This CDR3 has 13 amino acids. V lost 6 bases and J 9 bases, leaving 15 bases between the germline ends. The germline V gene encodes CDR1 LGHDT and CDR2 YNNKEL (reference sequence). CDR3 sequence reads: CASSPLRSGPQHF. DNA for the CDR3: TGTGCCAGCAGTCCACTTCGGTCGGGGCCCCAGCATTTT.

The CDR3 DNA is TGTGCCAGCAGGAGCACTACACTAAACACTGAAGCTTTCTTT. It specifies CASRSTTLNTEAFF. This chain joins TRBV11-2 and TRBJ1-1; D is unresolved. The V end lost 6 bases, the J end lost 2 bases, and 13 bases lay between the germline ends. The CDR3 length is 14 residues. The germline V gene encodes CDR1 SGHAT and CDR2 FQNNGV.

This chain connects TRBV12-3 or TRBV12-4 to TRBJ2-1; tentatively, D is TRBD2 (5 bases). The CDR3 is made up of 13 amino acids. Deletions cut 6 bases from V and 1 base from J, with 7 bases between. For the CDR3, the DNA is TGTGCCAGCAGACGGGGATCCTACAATGAGCAGTTCTTC. It translates to CASRRGSYNEQFF.

The chain employs TRBV5-1 and TRBJ1-2; 7 nucleotides align to TRBD1. From germline, CDR1 is SGHRS and CDR2 YFSETQ. J was trimmed by 3 bases and V by 4 bases; bases with no gene match: 6. This CDR3 spans 14 amino acids. The CDR3 reads CASSQTDRHYGYTF. CDR3 DNA sequence: TGCGCCAGCAGCCAAACGGACAGGCACTATGGCTACACCTTC. Complete variable domain (other parts from reference TRBV5-1 and TRBJ1-2): KAGVTQTPRYLIKTRGQQVTLSCSPISGHRSVSWYQQTPGQGLQFLFEYFSETQRNKGNFPGRFSGRQFSNSRSEMNVSTLELGDSALYLCASSQTDRHYGYTFGSGTRLTVV.

J is TRBJ1-1 and V is TRBV7-2; no firm D call. The V and J ends lost 2 bases and 5 bases respectively, with 12 bases between them. In germline, CDR1 is SGHTA, CDR2 FQGNSA. The CDR3 sequence is 14 residues long. CDR3 coding DNA: TGTGCCAGCAGCTTAAGTGTAATGGATACTGAAGCTTTCTTT. It codes for CASSLSVMDTEAFF.

In its sample, this clone was seen once. The CDR3: CASSYRGNNQPQHF. DNA for the CDR3: TGTGCCAGCAGTTACAGGGGGAACAATCAGCCCCAGCATTTT. The chain carries TRBV4-2 and TRBJ1-5, with 8 bases aligning to TRBD1. CDR1 and CDR2 (germline): LGHNA, YNFKEQ. CDR3 length: 14 residues. V lost 6 bases and J lost 3; bases outside the gene matches: 4.

This chain links TRBV24-1 with TRBJ1-2; 7 bases agree with TRBD1. Germline assignment: CDR1 KGHDR and CDR2 SFDVKD. V was pared by 5 bases and J by 4 bases, with 0 bases of the junction left unmatched. CDR3 length equals 12 residues. The DNA for the CDR3 is TGTGCCACCAGTGGACAGGGCTATGGCTACACCTTC. Translated, it gives CATSGQGYGYTF.

The sample holds one count of this clone. The chain carries TRBV30 and TRBJ2-6; D perhaps matches TRBD2 (6 bases). V was pared by 4 bases and J by 3 bases, with 16 bases between. The CDR3 has 16 amino acids. Germline CDR1 is GTSNPN and CDR2 is SVGIG (reference sequence). The CDR3 spells CAWNTVRGNGANVLTF. In nucleotides, the CDR3 is TGTGCCTGGAATACGGTCCGGGGGAATGGGGCCAACGTCCTGACTTTC.

This chain connects TRBV4-2 to TRBJ2-5; tentatively, D is TRBD1 (6 bases). The CDR3 is 15 amino acids. V dropped 0 bases and J dropped 5 bases, with 13 bases sitting between them. Germline V gene lookup returns CDR1 LGHNA and CDR2 YNFKEQ. The CDR3 sequence: CASSQDVGQGETQYF. Written as DNA, the CDR3 is TGTGCCAGCAGCCAAGATGTAGGCCAGGGGGAGACCCAGTACTTC.

The V and J genes are TRBV6-6 and TRBJ1-2; 8 bases match TRBD1. The CDR3 is 14 amino acids. Trimming cost V 0 bases and J 4 bases; bases outside gene matches: 1. Germline loops: CDR1 MNHNY, CDR2 SVGAGI (reference sequence). The CDR3 sequence: CASSYSTGAYGYTF. DNA of the CDR3: TGTGCCAGCAGTTACTCGACAGGGGCCTATGGCTACACCTTC.

The V and J genes are TRBV10-3 and TRBJ1-3; the D is unclear. Trimming left V 4 bases short and J 4 bases short, with 14 bases between. The CDR3 is 15 residues long. CDR1 and CDR2 from the germline V gene are ENHRY and SYGVKD. This CDR3 is CAISGPGKGGNTIYF. CDR3 nucleotides: TGTGCCATCAGTGGACCGGGAAAAGGGGGAAACACCATATATTTT.

The chain uses TRBV30 and TRBJ1-1; TRBD1 aligns across 8 bases. V dropped 3 bases and J dropped 4; count of bases not matched to a gene: 4. CDR3 length: 13 amino acids. CDR1 and CDR2 (germline): GTSNPN, SVGIG (reference sequence). The DNA for the CDR3 is TGTGCCTGGAGGAACGACAGGGGCACTGAAGCTTTCTTT. Translation: CAWRNDRGTEAFF.

This chain uses TRBV4-2 with TRBJ2-3; D gene ambiguous. The CDR3 runs to 17 residues. Germline-derived CDR1 and CDR2 are LGHNA and YNFKEQ. The V and J ends lost 2 bases and 2 bases respectively, with 17 bases between them. CDR3 sequence: CASSQLGGQENTDTQYF. The CDR3 nucleotides read TGTGCCAGCAGCCAACTAGGTGGGCAGGAAAACACAGATACGCAGTATTTT.

This rearrangement joins TRBV19 to TRBJ1-5, with 7 bases aligning to TRBD1. CDR1 is LNHDA, CDR2 SQIVND, per germline (reference sequence). CDR3 length: 18 residues. The V segment lost 2 bases and the J segment 4 bases; nucleotides outside the gene matches: 14. The CDR3 protein is CASSIIESWTGRNQPQHF. CDR3 in DNA: TGTGCCAGTAGTATAATAGAGAGTTGGACAGGTCGGAATCAGCCCCAGCATTTT. The full variable domain, rest sourced from reference TRBV19 and TRBJ1-5, is DGGITQSPKYLFRKEGQNVTLSCEQNLNHDAMYWYRQDPGQGLRLIYYSQIVNDFQKGDIAEGYSVSREKKESFPLTVTSAQKNPTAFYLCASSIIESWTGRNQPQHFGDGTRLSIL.

This sequence joins TRBV30 and TRBJ1-3, with TRBD1 as a possible D gene (5 bases). With 5 bases removed from V and 2 bases from J, the gap between germline ends came to 19 bases. Germline CDR1 reads GTSNPN; CDR2 reads SVGIG (reference sequence). This CDR3 has 16 amino acids. CDR3 in DNA: TGTGCCTGGGGAGGAGCGGGACGCTTCACTGGAAACACCATATATTTT. This sequence encodes CAWGGAGRFTGNTIYF.

The chain carries TRBV14 and TRBJ2-7; 7 bases match TRBD2. The CDR3 runs 15 residues. The V gene's germline CDR1 is SGHDN and CDR2 FVKESK. J gave up 5 bases and V 4 bases, and 11 bases lay outside the gene matches. DNA for the CDR3: TGTGCCAGCAGCCCATCGGGGGGTTCAATGAACGAGCAGTACTTC. The encoded protein is CASSPSGGSMNEQYF.

In DNA, the CDR3 is TGTGCCATCAGTCCCGGACTAGAGGAGACCCAGTACTTC. As protein: CAISPGLEETQYF. V usage is TRBV10-3 and J usage is TRBJ2-5; 7 bases align to TRBD2. Germline CDR1 reads ENHRY; CDR2 reads SYGVKD. V gave up 5 bases and J gave up 5 bases; unmatched junction bases: 5. This CDR3 contains 13 residues.

This chain connects TRBV7-2 to TRBJ1-2; D remains unclear. Per germline, CDR1 SGHTA and CDR2 FQGNSA. The CDR3 length is 15 residues. V shed 0 bases and J shed 0 bases, with 8 bases lying between them. CDR3 coding DNA: TGTGCCAGCAGCTTAGCTTGGACCGCTAACTATGGCTACACCTTC. Its translation: CASSLAWTANYGYTF.

This sequence joins TRBV7-9 and TRBJ1-1, with TRBD1 matching 8 bases. Germline lookup yields CDR1 SEHNR and CDR2 FQNEAQ (reference sequence). The CDR3 is made up of 13 amino acids. V shed 5 bases and J 7 bases; nucleotides not matched to a gene: 6. In nucleotides, the CDR3 is TGTGCCAGCAGCCGGACAGGGCCTTATGAAGCTTTCTTT. Its translation is CASSRTGPYEAFF.

The genes are TRBV24-1 and TRBJ2-1; 8 bases fit TRBD2. Unmatched junction bases numbered 18, after V lost 4 bases and J lost 5 bases. The CDR3 extends over 19 amino acids. Per germline, CDR1 KGHDR and CDR2 SFDVKD. DNA for the CDR3: TGTGCCACCAGTGACCCCGTGATAGCGGGACCAGGCGCGCACAATGAGCAGTTCTTC. Amino acids: CATSDPVIAGPGAHNEQFF.

This chain uses TRBV28 with TRBJ1-5, with 10 bases fitting TRBD1. Trimming cost V 5 bases and J 6 bases; bases outside gene matches: 10. CDR3 length equals 16 residues. Germline CDR1 reads MDHEN; CDR2 reads SYDVKM. The CDR3 sequence is CASSASGTGVIQPQHF. The CDR3 DNA reads as TGTGCCAGCAGTGCCTCCGGGACAGGGGTTATTCAGCCCCAGCATTTT.